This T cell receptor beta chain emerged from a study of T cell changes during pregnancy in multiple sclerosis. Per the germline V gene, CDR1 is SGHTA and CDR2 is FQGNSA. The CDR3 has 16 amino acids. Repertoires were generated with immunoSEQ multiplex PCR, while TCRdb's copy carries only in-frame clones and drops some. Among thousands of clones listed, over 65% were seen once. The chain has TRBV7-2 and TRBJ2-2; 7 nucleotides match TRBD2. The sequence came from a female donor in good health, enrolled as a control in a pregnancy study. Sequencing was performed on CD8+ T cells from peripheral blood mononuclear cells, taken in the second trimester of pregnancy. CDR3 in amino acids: CATTKDREANTGELFF. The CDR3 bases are TGTGCGACTACCAAGGATCGGGAGGCAAACACCGGGGAGCTGTTTTTT.